The rows below give T cell receptor beta chains drawn from one sample of a study of early T cells in non-severe SARS-CoV-2 infection. TCRdb analysed the 5' RACE reads with MiXCR anew, one entry per CDR3 protein. This sample carries some 30,000 distinct CDR3 sequences, roughly 4.2% of them seen once, and the ten largest clones take about 6%. Sequences were obtained from whole blood. The receptors were sampled from an adult who was a healthcare worker with PCR-confirmed SARS-CoV-2 infection or an uninfected control (not recorded which). The CDR3 runs from the conserved cysteine through the conserved F or W. D genes are given only for firm matches. The size entry is marked missing in some rows and otherwise reads once, few, many or a size class.

d_gene,v_gene,abundance,j_gene,CDR3aa,CDR3nt
NA,TRBV12-3/TRBV12-4,few,TRBJ2-1,CASSRTEQFF,TGTGCCAGCAGTCGGACAGAGCAGTTCTTC
TRBD1,TRBV10-3,many,TRBJ2-1,CATWDRDGGNEQFF,TGTGCCACCTGGGACAGGGATGGGGGCAATGAGCAGTTCTTC
NA,TRBV5-1,many,TRBJ2-1,CASSLVAGSADNEQFF,TGCGCCAGCAGCTTGGTGGCTGGATCCGCTGACAATGAGCAGTTCTTC
TRBD2,TRBV18,many,TRBJ2-1,CASSPPGLAGGIYNEQFF,TGTGCCAGCTCACCCCCGGGACTAGCGGGAGGGATCTACAATGAGCAGTTCTTC
NA,TRBV3-1,few,TRBJ2-1,CASSQGSWKEQFF,TGTGCCAGCAGCCAAGGAAGTTGGAAAGAGCAGTTCTTC
NA,TRBV27,NA,TRBJ2-7,CASSLSEVSYEQYF,TGTGCCAGCAGCCTCTCGGAGGTCTCCTACGAGCAGTACTTC
TRBD2,TRBV6-6,many,TRBJ2-1,CASSYSAWERGRNEQFF,TGTGCCAGCAGTTACTCTGCTTGGGAGCGGGGAAGAAATGAGCAGTTCTTC
NA,TRBV3-1,few,TRBJ2-5,CASSQDMGPEETQYF,TGTGCCAGCAGCCAAGATATGGGTCCGGAGGAGACCCAGTACTTC
NA,TRBV20-1,many,TRBJ2-1,CSARAGRGNEQFF,TGCAGTGCTAGAGCAGGGCGAGGGAATGAGCAGTTCTTC
NA,TRBV20-1,NA,TRBJ2-3,CSARVPQGLTDTQYF,TGCAGTGCTAGAGTACCCCAAGGCCTCACAGATACGCAGTATTTT
NA,TRBV4-1,few,TRBJ2-1,CASSPPGEQFF,TGCGCCAGCAGCCCCCCTGGTGAGCAGTTCTTC
NA,TRBV3-1,few,TRBJ2-3,CASSQDRDTQYF,TGTGCCAGCAGCCAAGATAGGGATACGCAGTATTTT
NA,TRBV6-5,many,TRBJ1-2,CASSYSRATVFYGYTF,TGTGCCAGCAGTTACTCGAGGGCGACAGTCTTCTATGGCTACACCTTC
NA,TRBV18,many,TRBJ2-5,CASSPTEETQYF,TGTGCCAGCTCACCTACAGAAGAGACCCAGTACTTC
TRBD1,TRBV5-6,many,TRBJ2-3,CASSLIGTGQDTQYF,TGTGCCAGCAGCTTAATCGGGACAGGGCAAGATACGCAGTATTTT
TRBD1,TRBV15,many,TRBJ2-7,CATSRDVTGGENEQYF,TGTGCCACCAGCAGAGATGTTACAGGGGGCGAAAACGAGCAGTACTTC
NA,TRBV5-1,many,TRBJ1-5,CASSWGDSNQPQHF,TGCGCCAGCAGCTGGGGGGACAGCAATCAGCCCCAGCATTTT
NA,TRBV11-1,many,TRBJ1-2,CASSLLTGSANYGYTF,TGTGCCAGCAGCTTACTGACAGGCTCAGCTAACTATGGCTACACCTTC
NA,TRBV14,NA,TRBJ2-7,CASSQTGYEQYF,TGTGCCAGCAGCCAAACCGGGTACGAGCAGTACTTC
TRBD1,TRBV10-3,many,TRBJ2-1,CAISDGTGVFNEQFF,TGTGCCATCAGTGATGGGACAGGGGTCTTCAATGAGCAGTTCTTC
TRBD1,TRBV12-3/TRBV12-4,many,TRBJ2-7,CASSSGPGQGPYEQYF,TGTGCCAGCAGTTCCGGACCGGGACAGGGGCCCTACGAGCAGTACTTC
NA,TRBV13,many,TRBJ1-2,CASRPGHSNYGYTF,TGTGCCAGCCGACCGGGACACTCTAACTATGGCTACACCTTC
NA,TRBV20-1,many,TRBJ2-7,CSARDNDAFSYEQYF,TGCAGTGCTAGAGATAATGACGCCTTCTCCTACGAGCAGTACTTC
TRBD2,TRBV20-1,many,TRBJ2-1,CSASGVTNEQFF,TGCAGTGCAAGCGGGGTAACCAATGAGCAGTTCTTC
NA,TRBV27,many,TRBJ2-3,CASSLWTPSRTDTQYF,TGTGCCAGCAGTTTATGGACCCCCAGCCGCACAGATACGCAGTATTTT
NA,TRBV7-9,many,TRBJ2-5,CASSWMTEYQETQYF,TGTGCCAGCAGCTGGATGACTGAGTACCAAGAGACCCAGTACTTC
NA,TRBV19,many,TRBJ2-1,CATDAGQTYNEQFF,TGTGCCACCGACGCGGGGCAGACCTACAATGAGCAGTTCTTC
NA,TRBV5-6,many,TRBJ1-2,CASSLDGNYGYTF,TGTGCCAGCAGCTTGGACGGGAACTATGGCTACACCTTC
NA,TRBV20-1,many,TRBJ2-7,CSASQLSARYSGEQYF,TGCAGTGCTAGTCAGTTATCGGCCCGCTACTCGGGGGAGCAGTACTTC
NA,TRBV2,NA,TRBJ2-3,CASRGGLSTDTQYF,TGTGCCAGCAGGGGCGGTCTTAGCACAGATACGCAGTATTTT
TRBD2,TRBV27,many,TRBJ2-7,CASSSPGTSGGGDEQYF,TGTGCCAGCAGTTCGCCCGGGACTAGCGGGGGGGGCGACGAGCAGTACTTC
NA,TRBV30,many,TRBJ1-1,CAWSALAGGDTEAFF,TGTGCCTGGAGTGCTTTAGCGGGGGGAGACACTGAAGCTTTCTTT
NA,TRBV12-3/TRBV12-4,many,TRBJ1-3,CASSLRAGSGNTIYF,TGTGCCAGCAGTTTGAGGGCAGGGTCTGGAAACACCATATATTTT
TRBD2,TRBV9,many,TRBJ2-3,CASSVVGLAGGGDTQYF,TGTGCCAGCAGCGTAGTTGGACTAGCGGGAGGAGGTGATACGCAGTATTTT
NA,TRBV7-2,many,TRBJ2-1,CASSPPRSSYNEQFF,TGTGCCAGCAGCCCACCCAGGTCCTCCTACAATGAGCAGTTCTTC
NA,TRBV7-6,many,TRBJ2-7,CASSLARGNEQYF,TGTGCCAGCAGCTTAGCCAGGGGCAACGAGCAGTACTTC
NA,TRBV6-1,NA,TRBJ1-1,CASSEGAWNTEAFF,TGTGCCAGCAGTGAAGGAGCGTGGAACACTGAAGCTTTCTTT
TRBD2,TRBV27,few,TRBJ2-1,CASSRLAGKGNEQFF,TGTGCCAGCAGCCGACTAGCGGGAAAAGGGAATGAGCAGTTCTTC
TRBD2,TRBV19,many,TRBJ2-1,CASSPRLSGRALGSYNEQFF,TGTGCCAGTAGTCCGCGCCTTAGCGGGAGGGCCCTCGGCTCCTACAATGAGCAGTTCTTC
NA,TRBV29-1,NA,TRBJ1-6,CSVAGTESNSPLHF,TGCAGCGTCGCGGGGACGGAGTCAAATTCACCCCTCCACTTT
NA,TRBV10-3,many,TRBJ2-2,CAINRNTGELFF,TGTGCCATCAACCGGAACACCGGGGAGCTGTTTTTT
NA,TRBV20-1,many,TRBJ2-7,CSASRELEQYF,TGCAGTGCTAGCCGGGAGTTAGAGCAGTACTTC
TRBD1,TRBV5-1,many,TRBJ1-6,CASSVGPGQGTSRINSPLHF,TGCGCCAGCAGCGTTGGTCCGGGACAGGGGACGAGCAGGATCAATTCACCCCTCCACTTT
TRBD1,TRBV5-8,many,TRBJ1-5,CASSTGTGGNQPQHF,TGTGCCAGCAGCACAGGGACAGGGGGAAATCAGCCCCAGCATTTT
TRBD1,TRBV7-7,many,TRBJ2-5,CASSLGQGETQYF,TGTGCCAGCAGCTTGGGACAGGGCGAGACCCAGTACTTC
TRBD2,TRBV29-1,many,TRBJ2-1,CSAAAGLAGRYNEQFF,TGCAGCGCCGCAGCGGGACTAGCGGGCCGCTACAATGAGCAGTTCTTC
NA,TRBV7-8,many,TRBJ2-5,CASRRRGPETQYF,TGTGCCAGCAGGCGGAGAGGTCCAGAGACCCAGTACTTC
TRBD1,TRBV10-3,many,TRBJ1-2,CAISESGQGSGYTF,TGTGCCATCAGTGAGTCTGGACAGGGAAGCGGCTACACCTTC
NA,TRBV11-2,few,TRBJ2-2,CASREPGELFF,TGTGCCAGCCGGGAGCCCGGGGAGCTGTTTTTT
NA,TRBV4-2,many,TRBJ2-5,CASSQVGGLMETQYF,TGTGCCAGCAGCCAAGTGGGGGGCCTAATGGAGACCCAGTACTTC
TRBD2,TRBV15,many,TRBJ2-1,CATSRAPNRGDNEQFF,TGTGCCACCAGCAGAGCCCCCAACCGGGGGGACAATGAGCAGTTCTTC
NA,TRBV20-1,few,TRBJ2-3,CSARGLVGASTDTQYF,TGCAGTGCTAGAGGGCTTGTGGGGGCTAGCACAGATACGCAGTATTTT
NA,TRBV5-1,many,TRBJ2-2,CASSLAGDTGELFF,TGCGCCAGCAGCTTGGCGGGGGACACCGGGGAGCTGTTTTTT
NA,TRBV21-1,many,TRBJ2-7,CASSPQKFLIYEQYF,TGTGCCAGCAGCCCTCAAAAGTTCCTGATTTACGAGCAGTACTTC
TRBD2,TRBV4-1,many,TRBJ2-1,CASSPPRGSGRYNEQFF,TGCGCCAGCAGCCCTCCTCGGGGTAGCGGGAGATACAATGAGCAGTTCTTC